This entry lists 21 T cell receptor beta chains sequenced from one sample in a study of shared clonotypes between healthy human individuals (dated by TCRdb to the early 2020s). The method was the immunoSEQ multiplex PCR assay. This is the immuneACCESS table as TCRdb keeps it, with only in-frame sequences that have V and J called. A part of the clones is gone; compared with another copy, unresolved V genes explain less than half, and the rest is unexplained. This sample gives over 400,000 clones in total; around 73% of them show up just once. About 12% of the sample comes from the top ten. Sequencing used PBMCs. Receptors originate from a woman in her thirties or forties in good health. Some clones in this sample may be carry-over from other donors' samples.

V gene TRBV13 combines with J gene TRBJ2-3; D is undetermined. Germline CDR1 PRHDT, CDR2 FYEKMQ (reference sequence). The CDR3 is 14 amino acids. The V gene lost 6 bases and the J gene lost 4 bases, with 14 bases spanning the gap. CDR3 amino acids: CASRGVFESDTQYF. The CDR3 nucleotides read TGTGCCAGCAGAGGCGTTTTCGAGTCAGATACGCAGTATTTT.

In this sample, this clone turned up once. The rearrangement uses TRBV5-1 and TRBJ2-1; D remains ambiguous. V was shortened by 0 bases and J by 8 bases, with 12 bases between the two germline ends. The CDR3 totals 14 residues. Germline-derived CDR1 and CDR2 are SGHRS and YFSETQ. The CDR3 region is CASSLVLDRYEQFF. The DNA for the CDR3 is TGCGCCAGCAGCTTGGTATTAGATAGGTATGAGCAGTTCTTC.

This clone was detected a few times. Other DNA sequences in the same sample also yield this CDR3. This chain joins TRBV4-2 and TRBJ1-1; no reliable D call. Trimming stripped 1 base from V and 3 bases from J, with 9 bases between. The CDR3 loop spans 14 amino acids. Per germline, CDR1 LGHNA and CDR2 YNFKEQ. The CDR3: CASSQGLGDTEAFF. The CDR3 DNA reads TGTGCCAGCAGCCAAGGTCTCGGGGACACTGAAGCTTTCTTT.

The rearrangement uses TRBV6-6 and TRBJ2-4, with 7 bases aligning to TRBD2. The trim removed 7 bases at V and 0 bases at J, leaving 6 bases unmatched. This CDR3 is 15 amino acids long. Germline assignment: CDR1 MNHNY and CDR2 SVGAGI (reference sequence). The CDR3 DNA reads as TGTGCCAGCACCCCAGCGGGACTAGCCAAAAACATTCAGTACTTC. Translating it yields CASTPAGLAKNIQYF.

The genes are TRBV5-1 and TRBJ2-1, with TRBD2 matching 15 bases. Germline V gene data show CDR1 as SGHRS and CDR2 as YFSETQ. Trimming took 2 bases from V and 1 from J; bases not matched to a gene: 10. CDR3 size: 20 residues. The CDR3 nucleotides read TGCGCCAGCAGCTTAGGCCGGACTAGCGGGAGGGCCTGGTCCTACAATGAGCAGTTCTTC. It is translated as CASSLGRTSGRAWSYNEQFF. The entire variable domain, with the rest obtained from reference TRBV5-1 and TRBJ2-1, is as follows: KAGVTQTPRYLIKTRGQQVTLSCSPISGHRSVSWYQQTPGQGLQFLFEYFSETQRNKGNFPGRFSGRQFSNSRSEMNVSTLELGDSALYLCASSLGRTSGRAWSYNEQFFGPGTRLTVL.

The chain couples TRBV30 to TRBJ2-1; unclear D gene. From germline, CDR1 is GTSNPN and CDR2 SVGIG (reference sequence). The length of the CDR3 is 12 residues. The ends were cut back, 5 bases at V and 1 base at J, with 6 bases in the middle. The CDR3 sequence: CAWGLSYNEQFF. The CDR3 DNA reads as TGTGCCTGGGGGTTGTCCTACAATGAGCAGTTCTTC. The full variable domain, rest sourced from reference TRBV30 and TRBJ2-1, is SQTIHQWPATLVQPVGSPLSLECTVEGTSNPNLYWYRQAAGRGLQLLFYSVGIGQISSEVPQNLSASRPQDRQFILSSKKLLLSDSGFYLCAWGLSYNEQFFGPGTRLTVL.

This sequence joins TRBV5-1 and TRBJ1-2; no firm D call. With 7 bases removed from V and 8 bases from J, the gap between germline ends came to 21 bases. CDR1 SGHRS and CDR2 YFSETQ come from the germline V gene. The CDR3 has 14 amino acids. The CDR3 here is CASAPTHAVQGYTF. Written as DNA, the CDR3 is TGCGCCAGCGCCCCCACCCACGCTGTTCAGGGCTACACCTTC. Together with reference TRBV5-1 and TRBJ1-2, the CDR3 gives the full variable domain: KAGVTQTPRYLIKTRGQQVTLSCSPISGHRSVSWYQQTPGQGLQFLFEYFSETQRNKGNFPGRFSGRQFSNSRSEMNVSTLELGDSALYLCASAPTHAVQGYTFGSGTRLTVV.

The chain is built from TRBV2 and TRBJ2-2; D is perhaps TRBD2 (6 bases). In germline, CDR1 is SNHLY, CDR2 FYNNEI. The V gene lost 1 base and the J gene lost 3 bases, with 9 bases spanning the gap. This CDR3 has 15 residues. CDR3 region: CASSEEGGDTGELFF. The CDR3 region has the DNA TGTGCCAGCAGTGAAGAGGGCGGGGACACCGGGGAGCTGTTTTTT.

The V gene is TRBV7-6, the J gene TRBJ2-5; TRBD2 might be the D (5 bases). Germline loops: CDR1 SGHVS, CDR2 FNYEAQ. The CDR3 runs to 13 residues. The germline V and J ends were trimmed by 4 bases and 2 bases, with 8 bases remaining between them. The CDR3 DNA reads TGTGCCAGCAGCTACGGCGGGCAAGAGACCCAGTACTTC. It encodes CASSYGGQETQYF.

The table lists this clone with a few counts. J is TRBJ2-6 and V is TRBV6-5; no definite D call. Per germline, CDR1 MNHEY and CDR2 SVGAGI. V lost 6 bases and J lost 0, with 6 bases in between. The CDR3 is 14 residues long. CDR3 in amino acids: CASSLNSGANVLTF. The DNA for the CDR3 is TGTGCCAGCAGCCTAAACTCTGGGGCCAACGTCCTGACTTTC.

The rearrangement uses TRBV7-9 and TRBJ2-3; D may be TRBD2 (6 bases). Trimming took 6 bases from V and 6 from J, leaving 19 bases between them. The CDR3 covers 15 residues. Germline V gene sequence: CDR1 SEHNR, CDR2 FQNEAQ (reference sequence). The CDR3 here is CASSAAGLPTDTQYF. Here the CDR3 DNA reads TGTGCCAGCAGTGCAGCCGGACTACCCACGGATACGCAGTATTTT.

The gene calls are TRBV7-8 and TRBJ2-3; 7 nucleotides align to TRBD2. There are 15 residues in the CDR3. From germline, CDR1 is SGHVS and CDR2 FQNEAQ. Germline trimming cut 5 bases from V and 0 bases from J; bases unmatched to any gene: 5. CDR3 region: CASSASGISTDTQYF. In nucleotides, the CDR3 is TGTGCCAGCAGCGCGAGCGGGATTAGCACAGATACGCAGTATTTT.

This sequence joins TRBV25-1 and TRBJ2-3; D remains ambiguous. Germline CDR1 MGHDK, CDR2 SYGVNS. This CDR3 spans 12 amino acids. Trimming took off 5 bases at V and 5 bases at J, with 8 bases between the two ends. The CDR3 spells CASSIPGDTQYF. The CDR3 DNA reads TGTGCCAGCAGTATACCGGGAGATACGCAGTATTTT.

V usage is TRBV27 and J usage is TRBJ2-7; the D gene is possibly TRBD2 (5 bases). The CDR3 sequence is 13 residues long. Germline loops: CDR1 MNHEY, CDR2 SMNVEV (reference sequence). Trimming took off 5 bases at V and 3 bases at J, with 11 bases between the two ends. The CDR3 loop is CASSRSGNYEQYF. The CDR3 region has the DNA TGTGCCAGCAGTCGATCGGGGAACTACGAGCAGTACTTC.

V usage is TRBV28 and J usage is TRBJ2-3; 11 bases match TRBD2. The V segment lost 6 bases and the J segment 1 base; nucleotides outside the gene matches: 12. Looked up from germline, CDR1 is MDHEN and CDR2 is SYDVKM. The CDR3 runs to 18 residues. The CDR3 DNA reads as TGTGCCAGCAGGCCCCCTTTAGCGGGAGGGAGACGCACAGATACGCAGTATTTT. Protein product: CASRPPLAGGRRTDTQYF.

This chain connects TRBV6-5 to TRBJ2-1; the match to TRBD1 covers 8 bases. The CDR3 spans 15 residues. The J segment lost 8 bases and the V segment lost 5 bases, leaving 11 bases of the junction unmatched. CDR1 and CDR2 from the germline V gene are MNHEY and SVGAGI. As DNA, the CDR3 is TGTGCCAGCAGTCGGCAGGACAGGGAATTCGATGAGCAGTTCTTC. This gives the protein CASSRQDREFDEQFF.

Notes on this clone: A far larger clone is off by one base, so a read error is likely. The chain has TRBV5-1 and TRBJ2-2; D not resolved. The CDR3 is made up of 14 amino acids. Germline assignment: CDR1 SGHRS and CDR2 YFSETQ. DNA of the CDR3: TGCGCCGGCAGCCCCTTTGGCGGTGGCGGGGAGCTGTTTTTT. Protein sequence: CAGSPFGGGGELFF.

As DNA, the CDR3 is TGTGCCTGGGGGACTAGTCAAGAGACCCAGTACTTC. Residues: CAWGTSQETQYF. The chain has TRBV30 and TRBJ2-5, with 8 bases fitting TRBD2. V shed 5 bases, J shed 2 bases, and the junction held 1 base outside the gene matches. The CDR3 contains 12 residues. Germline V gene lookup returns CDR1 GTSNPN and CDR2 SVGIG (reference sequence).

The genes are TRBV6-6 and TRBJ2-7, with 7 bases that match TRBD1. This CDR3 spans 15 amino acids. Trimming took 4 bases from V and 1 from J; bases not matched to a gene: 7. Germline values: CDR1 MNHNY, CDR2 SVGAGI (reference sequence). The CDR3 loop reads CASSSQGRGSYEQYF. The CDR3 DNA reads TGTGCCAGCAGTTCACAGGGGCGTGGATCCTACGAGCAGTACTTC.

The rearrangement joins TRBV7-6 to TRBJ1-1, with D hard to call. The V end was cut by 5 bases, the J end by 1 base, with 8 bases between. Germline CDR1 is SGHVS and CDR2 is FNYEAQ. This CDR3 spans 13 amino acids. CDR3 DNA sequence: TGTGCCAGCAGCCGAGACCGGAACACTGAAGCTTTCTTT. This translates into CASSRDRNTEAFF.

Only one count was recorded for this clone. The chain couples TRBV20-1 to TRBJ2-7, with D unresolved. Germline CDR1 and CDR2: DFQATT and SNEGSKA (reference sequence). Deletions cut 4 bases from V and 11 bases from J, with 15 bases between. CDR3 length: 11 amino acids. CDR3 in amino acids: CSATGSWLEYF. The DNA for the CDR3 is TGCAGTGCTACCGGCTCTTGGTTGGAGTACTTC.